This T cell receptor beta chain was captured by sequencing in a study of OX40 agonist ivuxolimab in advanced cancers. V was shortened by 8 bases and J by 1 base, with 11 bases between the two germline ends. Germline V gene data show CDR1 as LNHDA and CDR2 as SQIVND (reference sequence). There are 13 residues in the CDR3. Method: immunoSEQ multiplex PCR; TCRdb's copy keeps in-frame clones and lacks some. The sample lists about 110,000 clones; approximately 89% were seen once. This receptor was taken from an adult with an advanced solid tumor such as melanoma, head and neck, liver or kidney cancer. The chain has TRBV19 and TRBJ2-5; D unclear. The sequences come from CD4+ or CD8+ T cells sorted from blood, collected in a trial of the OX40 agonist ivuxolimab. The CDR3 nucleotides read TGTGCCAGTGGGCGGACGCCCCAAGAGACCCAGTACTTC. This translates into CASGRTPQETQYF.